The clone carrying this T cell receptor (beta chain) was detected ten times or more. Its specificity is unknown. This CDR3 is 14 amino acids long. Germline V gene data show CDR1 as SGHNT and CDR2 as YENEEA. V was pared by 5 bases and J by 3 bases, with 6 bases of the junction left unmatched. This entry is derived from a study of T cells after posttransplantation cyclophosphamide. Findings and caveats of the study: Skin or GI-infiltrating T cells shared few TRB sequences with blood. Later blood repertoires were often dominated by clones from the donor CD8+ memory compartment.

Cyclophosphamide on days +3 and +4 followed busulfan-fludarabine conditioning and a marrow graft. Sequenced by immunoSEQ multiplex PCR; TCRdb stores in-frame clones only, minus some. The repertoire consists of 6,500 to 8,000 clones, none detected only once. This TCR was sampled from a female patient in her 60s who received an allogeneic stem cell transplant from an unrelated donor, was CMV-positive, and had acute GVHD only. Part of the T cells may come from the graft donor. Sequencing used PBMCs, obtained 94 days after allogeneic stem cell transplant with posttransplant cyclophosphamide. This chain connects TRBV11-3 to TRBJ2-5; 7 positions agree with TRBD1. This chain's CDR3 is CASSTTGSKETQYF. The DNA of the CDR3 is TGTGCCAGCAGCACGACAGGGTCCAAAGAGACCCAGTACTTC. Drawing the rest from reference TRBV11-3 and TRBJ2-5, the complete variable domain is EAGVVQSPRYKIIEKKQPVAFWCNPISGHNTLYWYLQNLGQGPELLIRYENEEAVDDSQLPKDRFSAERLKGVDSTLKIQPAELGDSAVYLCASSTTGSKETQYFGPGTRLLVL.